Described below is a single TCR beta chain sequence and its context. The CDR3 is 16 residues long. CDR1 and CDR2 from the germline V gene are SGHRS and YFSETQ. The data are from a study of T cells expressing NK-cell markers. TCRdb reprocessed the 5' RACE reads and keeps a single row for each CDR3 protein, giving no DNA. Its clone listing holds about 460,000 distinct CDR3 sequences. The genes are TRBV5-1 and TRBJ2-2; TCRdb selects TRBD2, and the lack of DNA leaves this call unchecked. The clonotype was recovered from a woman aged 45 to 65 in good health. The sample comprised blood T cells: a sorted CD56 or NKG2C T cell subset, CD4+ or CD8+ T cells, or bulk PBMC T cells (not recorded which). CDR3 sequence reads: CASRSTSGLNTGELFF.